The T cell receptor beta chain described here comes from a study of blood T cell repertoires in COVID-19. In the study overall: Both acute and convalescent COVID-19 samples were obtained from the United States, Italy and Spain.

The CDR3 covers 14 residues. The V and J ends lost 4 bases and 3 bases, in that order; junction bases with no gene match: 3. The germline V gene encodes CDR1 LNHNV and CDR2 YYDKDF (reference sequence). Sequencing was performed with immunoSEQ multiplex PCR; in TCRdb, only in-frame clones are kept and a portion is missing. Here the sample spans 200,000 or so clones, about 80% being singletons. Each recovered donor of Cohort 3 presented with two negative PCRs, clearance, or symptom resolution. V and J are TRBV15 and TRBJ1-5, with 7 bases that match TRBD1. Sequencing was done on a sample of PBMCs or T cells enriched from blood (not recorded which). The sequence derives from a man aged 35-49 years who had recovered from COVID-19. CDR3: CATSIGTVNQPQHF. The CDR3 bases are TGTGCCACCAGCATCGGGACAGTCAATCAGCCCCAGCATTTT. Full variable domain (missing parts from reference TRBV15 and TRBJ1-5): DAMVIQNPRYQVTQFGKPVTLSCSQTLNHNVMYWYQQKSSQAPKLLFHYYDKDFNNEADTPDNFQSRRPNTSFCFLDIRSPGLGDTAMYLCATSIGTVNQPQHFGDGTRLSIL.